This passage covers 22 T cell receptor beta chains from one sample sequenced in a study of blood T cell repertoires in COVID-19. TCRdb keeps only in-frame clones here, not all; method: immunoSEQ multiplex PCR. The sample shows fewer than 75,000 clones, approximately 87% of them seen only once. The sample consisted of peripheral blood. The receptors stem from a man aged 50 to 59 with active COVID-19.

CDR3 amino acids: CASSLASEETQYF. CDR3 coding DNA: TGTGCCAGCAGCTTAGCGTCAGAAGAGACCCAGTACTTC. This sequence joins TRBV7-9 and TRBJ2-5; D unclear. The CDR3 loop spans 13 amino acids. Trimming pared 0 bases from V and 3 bases from J, leaving 5 bases between. From germline, CDR1 is SEHNR and CDR2 FQNEAQ (reference sequence).

V gene TRBV6-5 combines with J gene TRBJ2-7; tentatively, D is TRBD1 (7 bases). Per the germline V gene, CDR1 is MNHEY and CDR2 is SVGAGI. Deletions cut 7 bases from V and 4 bases from J, with 14 bases between. The CDR3 has 13 residues. The CDR3 loop reads CASNWQGGYEQYF. CDR3 nucleotides: TGTGCCAGCAATTGGCAGGGGGGATACGAGCAGTACTTC.

The chain combines TRBV28 with TRBJ1-2; D uncertain. CDR1 and CDR2 from the germline V gene are MDHEN and SYDVKM. The CDR3 sequence is 12 residues long. With 5 bases removed from V and 3 bases from J, the gap between germline ends came to 7 bases. Here the CDR3 reads CASSPADYGYTF. CDR3 DNA sequence: TGTGCCAGCAGTCCGGCGGACTATGGCTACACCTTC.

V is TRBV19 and J is TRBJ1-6; a possible D gene is TRBD1 (6 bases). Trimming shortened V by 9 bases and J by 1 base, and 10 bases separated the two germline ends. Germline V gene lookup returns CDR1 LNHDA and CDR2 SQIVND (reference sequence). The CDR3 extends over 14 amino acids. As DNA, the CDR3 is TGTGCCAGCCAGGACAGTTCCTATAATTCACCCCTCCACTTT. This gives the protein CASQDSSYNSPLHF.

This sequence joins TRBV29-1 and TRBJ1-1; no clear D. Trimming took 7 bases from V and 6 from J, leaving 18 bases between them. The CDR3 runs 13 residues. Germline V lookup: CDR1 SQVTM, CDR2 ANQGSEA. The DNA for the CDR3 is TGCAGCGCAGCCTTACTAGGAGGAGCTGAAGCTTTCTTT. Protein sequence: CSAALLGGAEAFF.

This chain links TRBV19 with TRBJ1-1; 7 nucleotides match TRBD1. This CDR3 region has 16 residues. Germline-derived CDR1 and CDR2 are LNHDA and SQIVND (reference sequence). J gave up 2 bases and V 6 bases, and 12 bases lay outside the gene matches. The DNA for the CDR3 is TGTGCCAGTAGGCCCTTCTACCAGGGGGGTAACACTGAAGCTTTCTTT. It encodes CASRPFYQGGNTEAFF.

The rearrangement joins TRBV29-1 to TRBJ2-3; maybe TRBD1 (5 bases). This CDR3 has 14 amino acids. Trimming cost V 4 bases and J 2 bases, with 13 bases left between them. Germline-derived CDR1 and CDR2 are SQVTM and ANQGSEA. Here the CDR3 reads CSVAGYQATDTQYF. The DNA for the CDR3 is TGCAGCGTTGCAGGGTACCAAGCCACAGATACGCAGTATTTT.

This rearrangement joins TRBV20-1 to TRBJ2-1, with a tentative D call TRBD2 (7 bases). CDR3 size: 13 residues. Per germline, CDR1 DFQATT and CDR2 SNEGSKA (reference sequence). V dropped 3 bases and J dropped 8 bases, with 14 bases sitting between them. The CDR3 bases are TGCAGTGCTAGTCTACAGGGAGGGGATGAGCAGTTCTTC. Protein: CSASLQGGDEQFF.

This chain joins TRBV6-1 and TRBJ1-1; D perhaps matches TRBD1 (6 bases). Germline V gene sequence: CDR1 MNHNS, CDR2 SASEGT. The V gene lost 2 bases and the J gene lost 4 bases, with 8 bases spanning the gap. The CDR3 runs 13 residues. As DNA, the CDR3 is TGTGCCAGCAGTGAACCACAGGGCACTGAAGCTTTCTTT. Translating it yields CASSEPQGTEAFF.

The gene calls are TRBV13 and TRBJ2-3; 9 bases line up with TRBD2. Germline CDR1 is PRHDT and CDR2 is FYEKMQ (reference sequence). V trimming: 2 bases; J trimming: 3 bases; junction bases outside the gene matches: 3. The CDR3 runs to 15 residues. CDR3 nucleotides: TGTGCCAGCAGCTTACGCGGGGGGGCAACAGATACGCAGTATTTT. Residues: CASSLRGGATDTQYF.

This clone was counted a few times. This chain joins TRBV27 and TRBJ1-6; 7 positions agree with TRBD1. This CDR3 spans 18 amino acids. J gave up 7 bases and V 4 bases, and 16 bases lay outside the gene matches. Germline V gives CDR1 MNHEY, CDR2 SMNVEV (reference sequence). In DNA, the CDR3 is TGTGCCAGCAGTTCCACTCATAATACAGGGGCGGAAAATTCACCCCTCCACTTT. The encoded protein is CASSSTHNTGAENSPLHF.

The chain employs TRBV28 and TRBJ2-7; 10 bases line up with TRBD1. CDR1 is MDHEN, CDR2 SYDVKM, per germline. Trimming took 6 bases from V and 4 from J; bases not matched to a gene: 12. This CDR3 comprises 16 residues. CDR3 in DNA: TGTGCCAGCAGATTTCGAAGGACAGGGGGTAGGTACGAGCAGTACTTC. It is translated as CASRFRRTGGRYEQYF.

This clone is a singleton in its sample. V and J are TRBV25-1 and TRBJ2-1, with 9 bases fitting TRBD2. Germline V lookup: CDR1 MGHDK, CDR2 SYGVNS. Losses at the gene ends were 5 bases for V and 2 bases for J; bases not matched to a gene: 4. This CDR3 is built from 15 residues. CDR3 nucleotides: TGTGCCAGCAGTACAAGCGGGGGGCCCTACAATGAGCAGTTCTTC. This sequence encodes CASSTSGGPYNEQFF.

V usage is TRBV14 and J usage is TRBJ1-2; D not certain. The CDR3 contains 15 residues. With 1 base removed from V and 8 bases from J, the gap between germline ends came to 17 bases. Germline lookup yields CDR1 SGHDN and CDR2 FVKESK. The CDR3 here is CASSQALGDALGYTF. For the CDR3, the DNA is TGTGCCAGCAGCCAAGCCCTAGGCGATGCTTTGGGCTACACCTTC. Full variable domain (remainder filled in from reference TRBV14 and TRBJ1-2): EAGVTQFPSHSVIEKGQTVTLRCDPISGHDNLYWYRRVMGKEIKFLLHFVKESKQDESGMPNNRFLAERTGGTYSTLKVQPAELEDSGVYFCASSQALGDALGYTFGSGTRLTVV.

V and J are TRBV18 and TRBJ1-1; TRBD1 aligns across 8 bases. V shed 4 bases, J shed 0 bases, and the junction held 13 bases outside the gene matches. The CDR3 runs to 18 residues. The V gene's germline CDR1 is KGHSH and CDR2 LQKENI. CDR3 DNA sequence: TGTGCCAGCTCACTAAATTCCCGGACAGGGACCTTGAACACTGAAGCTTTCTTT. It yields the protein CASSLNSRTGTLNTEAFF. Full variable domain (missing parts from reference TRBV18 and TRBJ1-1): NAGVMQNPRHLVRRRGQEARLRCSPMKGHSHVYWYRQLPEEGLKFMVYLQKENIIDESGMPKERFSAEFPKEGPSILRIQQVVRGDSAAYFCASSLNSRTGTLNTEAFFGQGTRLTVV.

The genes are TRBV7-2 and TRBJ2-1; tentative D call: TRBD1 (5 bases). The CDR3 sequence is 15 residues long. Germline V gene lookup returns CDR1 SGHTA and CDR2 FQGNSA. V lost 0 bases, J lost 5 bases, and 11 bases lay in between. CDR3 DNA: TGTGCCAGCAGCTTAGCCAGGGTCAGAGACAATGAGCAGTTCTTC. This sequence encodes CASSLARVRDNEQFF.

The chain recombines TRBV7-3 with TRBJ1-2; D call uncertain. Germline CDR1 SGHTA, CDR2 FQGTGA. The germline V and J ends were trimmed by 0 bases and 6 bases, with 20 bases remaining between them. The CDR3 covers 17 residues. The CDR3 loop reads CASSLTIMAAGGDGYTF. In DNA form, the CDR3 reads TGTGCCAGCAGCTTAACGATCATGGCGGCAGGAGGAGATGGCTACACCTTC.

The V gene is TRBV7-2, the J gene TRBJ1-2, with D perhaps matching TRBD1 (5 bases). CDR3 size: 16 residues. Trimming shortened V by 4 bases and J by 8 bases, and 23 bases separated the two germline ends. Per germline, CDR1 SGHTA and CDR2 FQGNSA. The CDR3 nucleotides read TGTGCCAGCAGCTCCTTCAGCCAAGGGGCCCCTATCGGCTACACCTTC. This gives the protein CASSSFSQGAPIGYTF.

The gene calls are TRBV27 and TRBJ1-4, with a weak D call TRBD1 (6 bases). V lost 6 bases and J 4 bases, leaving 12 bases between the germline ends. The CDR3 spans 14 residues. Germline V CDR1 and CDR2: MNHEY, SMNVEV (reference sequence). CDR3 DNA: TGTGCCAGCAGGCCCATGGACAGTAATGAAAAACTGTTTTTT. Its protein product is CASRPMDSNEKLFF. Using reference TRBV27 and TRBJ1-4 for the parts outside the CDR3, the full variable domain is EAQVTQNPRYLITVTGKKLTVTCSQNMNHEYMSWYRQDPGLGLRQIYYSMNVEVTDKGDVPEGYKVSRKEKRNFPLILESPSPNQTSLYFCASRPMDSNEKLFFGSGTQLSVL.

This sequence joins TRBV11-2 and TRBJ1-1; D is undetermined. CDR3 size: 14 residues. Germline-derived CDR1 and CDR2 are SGHAT and FQNNGV. V lost 1 base to trimming and J lost 5 bases, with 11 bases between them. The CDR3 DNA sequence: TGTGCCAGCAGCTTAGGGGCAGGATTTACTGAAGCTTTCTTT. Translation gives CASSLGAGFTEAFF.

The genes are TRBV11-1 and TRBJ2-7; the match to TRBD1 covers 8 bases. Trimming at V came to 5 bases and at J to 0 bases, leaving 6 bases not matched to a gene. Germline assignment: CDR1 SGHAT and CDR2 FQDESV (reference sequence). This CDR3 is 15 amino acids long. CDR3 DNA sequence: TGTGCCAGCAGCCCCGGGACAGGACCCTCCTACGAGCAGTACTTC. It specifies CASSPGTGPSYEQYF.

The chain joins TRBV5-1 to TRBJ2-1, with 8 bases aligning to TRBD2. Trimming removed 3 bases from V and 0 bases from J; junction bases left unmatched: 2. This CDR3 contains 15 residues. Germline V gene data show CDR1 as SGHRS and CDR2 as YFSETQ. In nucleotides, the CDR3 is TGCGCCAGCAGCTCAGCGGGAGACTCCTACAATGAGCAGTTCTTC. It specifies CASSSAGDSYNEQFF.